The rows below give T cell receptor beta chains drawn from one sample of a study of OX40 agonist ivuxolimab in advanced cancers. Libraries were prepared by immunoSEQ multiplex PCR; TCRdb keeps only in-frame clonotypes and omits some of them. This repertoire shows about 73,000 clones, roughly 90% found once; its top ten account for roughly a tenth. The sequences come from CD4+ or CD8+ T cells sorted from blood, collected in a trial of the OX40 agonist ivuxolimab. The receptors come from an adult with an advanced solid tumor such as melanoma, head and neck, liver or kidney cancer. Each CDR3 is given with its conserved first and last residue.

cdr3_aa	v_call	j_call
CASRTGTEDNSPLHF	TRBV6-5	TRBJ1-6
CASSPQTGPGELFF	TRBV27	TRBJ2-2
CAISGTGTGGAENYGYTF	TRBV10-3	TRBJ1-2
CASNAEWTVEDTQYF	TRBV11-2	TRBJ2-3
CASSESGYPLGTDTQYF	TRBV2	TRBJ2-3
CASSAWGASTDTQYF	TRBV9	TRBJ2-3
CASSPDGTVLFSEAFF	TRBV13	TRBJ1-1
CASSLEYSNYEQYF	TRBV7-8	-
CATKGRQGYEQYF	TRBV7-8	TRBJ2-7
CASSVQGWSEAFF	TRBV9	TRBJ1-1
CASSFAWGDTQYF	TRBV11-2	TRBJ2-3
CASSFTGPYEQYF	TRBV27	TRBJ2-7
CASSVVLTTEAFF	TRBV9	TRBJ1-1
CASSLGPLSGVQETQYF	TRBV5-6	TRBJ2-5
CASIDTAGSLSHEQFF	TRBV2	TRBJ2-1
CASSLAAAPNYGYTF	TRBV13	TRBJ1-2
CASSPITGGLHNEQFF	TRBV27	TRBJ2-1
CASSPPSGGEQYF	TRBV18	TRBJ2-7
CAMPGGYGYTF	TRBV7-6	TRBJ1-2
CASSIGQGADGYTF	TRBV5-1	TRBJ1-2
CASSQGQGANTEAFF	TRBV4-1	TRBJ1-1
CASSLGSRGGPDTQYF	TRBV7-9	TRBJ2-3
CSARGDRGPEQYF	TRBV29-1	TRBJ2-7
CASSLRQGGYEQYF	TRBV5-4	TRBJ2-7
CASSLTGEQYF	TRBV5-4	TRBJ2-7
CASSPGTTPFYEQYF	TRBV5-8	TRBJ2-7
CASSLVDTNEQFF	TRBV5-5	TRBJ2-1
CASSFVEGRNTEAFF	TRBV7-9	TRBJ1-1
CASSPGLVQETQYF	TRBV6-5	TRBJ2-5
CASSSRDREGYTEAFF	TRBV5-6	TRBJ1-1
CASSFGTFRSYEQYF	TRBV11-2	TRBJ2-7
CASSYTGERDQPQHF	TRBV7-8	TRBJ1-5
CASSVGTGGGEQYF	TRBV9	TRBJ2-7
CASSLWVTYGYTF	TRBV7-9	TRBJ1-2
CASSLGGRDNSPLHF	TRBV5-6	TRBJ1-6
CASSTVDGAAYNEQFF	TRBV27	TRBJ2-1
CASSLVGSGDEQFF	TRBV7-9	TRBJ2-1
CASSVESGGASYEQYF	TRBV9	TRBJ2-7
CASSEGAGELFF	TRBV27	TRBJ2-2
CASSQDHRGGYTEAFF	TRBV4-1	TRBJ1-1
CASSQEGALYEQYF	TRBV4-1	TRBJ2-7
CASGLGGTLGADSNQPQHF	TRBV12-5	TRBJ1-5
CASSTGVGIYGYTF	TRBV4-1	TRBJ1-2
CASSDPGGRGTEAFF	TRBV25-1	TRBJ1-1
CASSSPSVGVGELFF	TRBV7-6	TRBJ2-2
CASDRPSGRYNEQFF	TRBV12-5	TRBJ2-1
CASSWGTGGADGYTF	TRBV27	TRBJ1-2